One T cell receptor beta chain is described in this entry. Original handling: It was from reference gene primer amplification that nucleated cell counts were estimated. Profiled with immunoSEQ multiplex PCR; TCRdb holds only in-frame clones, not every one. The V and J calls and clone size are taken from that table; D and trimming were inferred from the DNA. The repertoire holds about 260,000 clones, with 70% to 85% as singletons. This entry belongs to a study of blood T cell repertoires in COVID-19. V was shortened by 0 bases and J by 11 bases, with 10 bases between the two germline ends. Germline assignment: CDR1 SGHKS and CDR2 YYEKEE (reference sequence). The CDR3 runs to 12 residues.

The gene calls are TRBV5-5 and TRBJ2-3; D ambiguous. The source of this sequence is a woman older than 75 with acute or convalescent COVID-19. Sequenced material: peripheral blood. CDR3 amino acids: CASSLVLVGQYF. The DNA of the CDR3 is TGTGCCAGCAGCTTGGTTCTAGTAGGGCAGTATTTT.